This paragraph covers one T cell receptor beta chain sequence. The antigen is not known. Template switching added a universal primer site, and cDNA bore unique molecular identifiers. One entry per CDR3 protein, called by TCRdb with MiXCR from the 5' RACE reads. The table records 1.5 million to 2 million distinct CDR3 sequences, about 32% of them present only once. The sample originates from a study of identical twins. Germline CDR1 MGHRA, CDR2 YSYEKL. V gave up 1 base and J gave up 5 bases; unmatched junction bases: 6. The CDR3 runs 15 residues. Findings and caveats of the study: For out-of-frame alpha sequences shared by twins, low generation probability was in excess. Models underestimated how often monozygotic twins shared out-of-frame TCR alpha.

Sequences were obtained from cord blood. The source is a newborn girl in good health. V and J are TRBV4-1 and TRBJ2-3, with 7 bases aligning to TRBD2. CDR3 region: CASSQGDTGGDTQYF. The CDR3 coding sequence is TGCGCCAGCAGCCAAGGCGACACGGGAGGAGATACGCAGTATTTT.